These 19 T cell receptor beta chains came from one sample sequenced in a study of CD8+CD57+ T cells in acquired aplastic anemia. The authors sequenced patients whose flow cytometry had shown CD8+CD57+ cell expansion. Both TCR beta VDJ combination and CDR3 sequence profiling were carried out. Genomic DNA was the template for this profiling. TCRdb fed the reads into MiXCR, producing one record per CDR3 protein. The sample lists hundreds of thousands of distinct CDR3 sequences; about half were seen once. Sequenced input: sorted CD4+, CD8+, or CD8+CD57+ T cells (not recorded which) from PBMCs. The receptors were sampled from a human donor with aplastic anemia.

In its sample, this clonotype was seen a few times. The rearrangement links TRBV3-1 to TRBJ2-6; unclear D gene. V lost 1 base to trimming and J lost 3 bases, with 13 bases between them. The CDR3 spans 17 residues. The germline CDR1 and CDR2 sequences are LGHDT and YNNKEL (reference sequence). CDR3 protein: CASSQVVSVLGANVLTF. The CDR3, as DNA: TGTGCCAGCAGCCAAGTTGTTTCAGTCCTTGGGGCCAACGTCCTGACTTTC.

This chain connects TRBV7-9 to TRBJ2-7; D perhaps matches TRBD1 (5 bases). Trimming stripped 1 base from V and 5 bases from J, with 9 bases between. Germline assignment: CDR1 SEHNR and CDR2 FQNEAQ (reference sequence). The CDR3 is made up of 13 amino acids. The CDR3 is CASSLGQYHEQYF. The CDR3 DNA sequence: TGTGCCAGCAGCTTAGGACAGTACCACGAGCAGTACTTC.

The V and J genes are TRBV27 and TRBJ1-1, with D possibly TRBD1 on 5 matching bases. The V gene lost 2 bases and the J gene lost 3 bases, with 10 bases spanning the gap. The CDR3 is 14 residues long. Germline V gene sequence: CDR1 MNHEY, CDR2 SMNVEV (reference sequence). The CDR3 here is CASSLGRGYTEAFF. The CDR3 coding sequence is TGTGCCAGCAGTTTAGGGAGGGGTTACACTGAAGCTTTCTTT.

This clonotype has only one observation. J is TRBJ1-4 and V is TRBV9; no definite D call. V was shortened by 1 base and J by 4 bases, with 11 bases between the two germline ends. The CDR3 has 15 residues. CDR1 and CDR2 from the germline V gene are SGDLS and YYNGEE. CDR3 region: CASSVRAGDNEKLFF. The CDR3 coding sequence is TGTGCCAGCAGCGTACGGGCAGGAGATAATGAAAAACTGTTTTTT.

This clonotype occurred many times. The chain employs TRBV7-9 and TRBJ1-5; no clear D. CDR1 SEHNR and CDR2 FQNEAQ come from the germline V gene (reference sequence). This CDR3 has 13 amino acids. Trimming stripped 4 bases from V and 5 bases from J, with 9 bases between. CDR3 region: CASSSQWDQPQHF. CDR3 bases: TGTGCCAGCAGCTCACAGTGGGATCAGCCCCAGCATTTT.

This clonotype has ten or more counts. The chain couples TRBV12-3 or TRBV12-4 to TRBJ1-6, with 10 bases matching TRBD1. The V and J ends lost 6 bases and 9 bases, in that order; junction bases with no gene match: 8. The CDR3 covers 15 residues. The CDR3 DNA sequence: TGTGCCAGCAGCTCTCGGGGGACAGGGGTTTCACCCCTCCACTTT. This codes for CASSSRGTGVSPLHF.

J is TRBJ2-7 and V is TRBV10-3, with D maybe TRBD1 (7 bases). Looked up from germline, CDR1 is ENHRY and CDR2 is SYGVKD. V was clipped by 0 bases and J by 3 bases, with 21 bases between them. The CDR3 is 18 amino acids. The CDR3 region is CAISESRLLAGGNYEQYF. CDR3 nucleotide sequence: TGTGCCATCAGTGAGTCGCGATTACTAGCAGGGGGAAACTACGAGCAGTACTTC.

This clonotype was recorded at least ten times. The chain carries TRBV7-3 and TRBJ1-1; weak D call: TRBD1 (5 bases). With 8 bases removed from V and 1 base from J, the gap between germline ends came to 11 bases. Germline V CDR1 and CDR2: SGHTA, FQGTGA. CDR3 length: 13 amino acids. The CDR3 reads CASSIGQNTEAFF. The CDR3, as DNA: TGTGCCAGCTCCATTGGACAGAACACTGAAGCTTTCTTT.

CDR3 in DNA: TGTGCCACCAGTGATTCGCGGACAGGGGGCGTCACTGAAGCTTTCTTT. It codes for CATSDSRTGGVTEAFF. The J gene is TRBJ1-1, the V gene TRBV24-1; TRBD1 aligns across 11 bases. V dropped 2 bases and J dropped 4; count of bases not matched to a gene: 5. The CDR3 contains 16 residues. Germline V lookup: CDR1 KGHDR, CDR2 SFDVKD.

This clonotype has just a few counts. The chain uses TRBV10-3 and TRBJ2-1; no firm D call. The CDR3 extends over 12 amino acids. V was shortened by 5 bases and J by 4 bases, with 6 bases between the two germline ends. CDR1 is ENHRY, CDR2 SYGVKD, per germline. The CDR3 sequence: CAISHTYNEQFF. The CDR3 DNA reads TGTGCCATCAGTCACACTTACAATGAGCAGTTCTTC.

On this clonotype: Germline is not matched at one junction end, which may reflect a read error. The chain links TRBV20-1 to TRBJ2-1; tentative D call: TRBD2 (6 bases). The germline CDR1 and CDR2 sequences are DFQATT and SNEGSKA (reference sequence). The CDR3 contains 12 residues. The CDR3 DNA follows: TGCAGTGCTAGCCCGGACTACAGTGAGCAGTTCTTC. It codes for CSASPDYSEQFF.

This clonotype was seen a few times. This sequence joins TRBV25-1 and TRBJ1-2; 8 bases align to TRBD1. This CDR3 comprises 17 residues. CDR1 and CDR2 (germline): MGHDK, SYGVNS. Trimming took 0 bases from V and 6 from J; bases not matched to a gene: 12. The CDR3 protein is CASSEYIRAGGENGYTF. CDR3 DNA: TGTGCCAGCAGTGAATATATAAGGGCAGGGGGCGAGAATGGCTACACCTTC.

The chain carries TRBV28 and TRBJ2-3, with TRBD2 matching over 8 bases. J lost 6 bases, V lost 4 bases, and 15 bases had no gene match. CDR3 length: 17 residues. The germline V gene encodes CDR1 MDHEN and CDR2 SYDVKM. DNA for the CDR3: TGTGCCAGCAGTTCCTTTAACGAGCGGGGGAAGCGGGATACGCAGTATTTT. This gives the protein CASSSFNERGKRDTQYF.

The table lists this clonotype with a few counts. This chain connects TRBV10-3 to TRBJ2-7; no firm D call. Germline V lookup: CDR1 ENHRY, CDR2 SYGVKD. The CDR3 covers 11 residues. V gave up 6 bases and J gave up 4 bases, with 7 bases separating them. This CDR3 is CAISTRYEQYF. As DNA, the CDR3 is TGTGCCATCAGCACCCGTTACGAGCAGTACTTC.

The chain couples TRBV10-3 to TRBJ1-2; TRBD1 is a possible D gene (6 bases). The CDR3 covers 12 residues. Germline values: CDR1 ENHRY, CDR2 SYGVKD. V was clipped by 6 bases and J by 8 bases, with 13 bases between them. The CDR3 bases are TGTGCCATCAGGAAGGGGGGCGACGGCTACACCTTC. Protein product: CAIRKGGDGYTF.

The gene calls are TRBV19 and TRBJ1-4, with D possibly being TRBD1 (6 bases). V lost 7 bases and J lost 5, with 14 bases in between. Germline loops: CDR1 LNHDA, CDR2 SQIVND (reference sequence). This CDR3 region has 14 residues. The CDR3 region is CASTPTGPNEKLFF. CDR3 DNA sequence: TGTGCCAGTACCCCGACAGGTCCCAATGAAAAACTGTTTTTT.

The genes are TRBV9 and TRBJ1-6; the D gene is possibly TRBD1 (5 bases). With 5 bases removed from V and 11 bases from J, the gap between germline ends came to 17 bases. The CDR3 has 14 residues. From germline, CDR1 is SGDLS and CDR2 YYNGEE. The CDR3 spells CASSYLTGQAPLHF. The DNA for the CDR3 is TGTGCCAGCAGTTACCTGACGGGGCAGGCACCCCTCCACTTT.

This clonotype was detected many times. The CDR3 coding sequence is TGTGCCACCAGCCTGGGTGGGGTGGATACGCAGTATTTT. Translating it yields CATSLGGVDTQYF. The rearrangement uses TRBV15 and TRBJ2-3; D remains ambiguous. Germline assignment: CDR1 LNHNV and CDR2 YYDKDF (reference sequence). V was shortened by 5 bases and J by 6 bases, with 12 bases between the two germline ends. CDR3 length: 13 residues. The full variable domain, its missing parts supplied by reference TRBV15 and TRBJ2-3, is DAMVIQNPRYQVTQFGKPVTLSCSQTLNHNVMYWYQQKSSQAPKLLFHYYDKDFNNEADTPDNFQSRRPNTSFCFLDIRSPGLGDTAMYLCATSLGGVDTQYFGPGTRLTVL.

The J gene is TRBJ1-6, the V gene TRBV2; 8 positions agree with TRBD1. The CDR3 length is 14 residues. The V gene end was trimmed by 7 bases and the J gene end by 8 bases; junction bases not matched to a gene: 7. The germline gives CDR1 SNHLY, CDR2 FYNNEI. The CDR3, as DNA: TGTGCCAGCAACCCTCAGGGGGCGGATTCACCCCTCCACTTT. It codes for CASNPQGADSPLHF.